This record covers a single T cell receptor beta chain. In the study's own analysis: Nucleated cell number was recorded as an estimate derived from reference gene primer amplification. TCRdb's copy holds only in-frame clones and misses some; the assay was immunoSEQ multiplex PCR. D and trimming come from the DNA, and the V and J calls and clone size come from that table. The repertoire has 95,000 to 100,000 clones, around 84% of them found once; the top ten carry around 2%. Germline lookup yields CDR1 KGHDR and CDR2 SFDVKD. With 4 bases clipped from V and 13 bases from J, the junction kept 4 bases outside the gene matches. The CDR3 loop spans 12 amino acids. The sample originates from a study of blood T cell repertoires in COVID-19. The wider study: Samples taken during acute and convalescent COVID-19 were collected in the United States, Italy and Spain. The analysed material was cDNA or gDNA that came from T cells, B-cell-depleted T cells, or PBMCs.

The genes are TRBV24-1 and TRBJ1-4, with 8 bases matching TRBD1. The TCR comes from a woman between 65 and 79 years old with active or convalescent COVID-19. The sequenced material came from peripheral blood. CDR3 protein: CATSDSDRVLFF. The CDR3 DNA reads TGTGCCACCAGTGACTCGGACAGGGTACTGTTTTTT.